This T cell receptor (beta chain) appears in the sequencing data of a study of memory CD4+ T cells and cytomegalovirus serostatus. The assay was immunoSEQ multiplex PCR, and TCRdb's table has in-frame clones only and misses some. The table records just under 95,000 clones, about four fifths of them present only once. Single viable CD3+CD4+CD8-CD45RO+ cells were sorted as the memory CD4+ T cells. Donors' CMV status reflects serum IgG against pp150, pp28, p38, p52. The V end lost 3 bases, the J end lost 0 bases, and 9 bases lay between the germline ends. In germline, CDR1 is SEHNR, CDR2 FQNEAQ (reference sequence). The CDR3 consists of 15 residues.

Source material: memory CD4+ T cells from blood. The sequence came from an adult in good health and CMV-seropositive. V gene TRBV7-9 combines with J gene TRBJ1-3; no reliable D call. In DNA form, the CDR3 reads TGTGCCAGCAGCTTCAATCCCCTCTCTGGAAACACCATATATTTT. Translation gives CASSFNPLSGNTIYF.